The clone carrying this T cell receptor beta chain appeared a few times. Data came from immunoSEQ multiplex PCR; TCRdb stores just in-frame clones and leaves some out. Of 75,000 to 100,000 clones listed, around 94% are singletons. The sample is drawn from a study of siplizumab effects on memory and regulatory T cells. The germline CDR1 and CDR2 sequences are LGHNT and FRNRAP. The length of the CDR3 is 14 residues. V was pared by 5 bases and J by 3 bases, with 13 bases between. Sequenced input: non-Treg CD4+ T cells sorted from blood. The rearrangement joins TRBV12-5 to TRBJ1-1; the D gene is possibly TRBD1 (5 bases). This receptor was obtained from a human donor in good health. The DNA for the CDR3 is TGTGCTAGTGGTAAGGACATTAGGGACACTGAAGCTTTCTTT. It codes for CASGKDIRDTEAFF.